These 5 T cell receptor beta chains were sequenced from one sample in a study of Ad26.COV2.S vaccination and SARS-CoV-2 variants. Libraries were prepared by immunoSEQ multiplex PCR; TCRdb keeps only in-frame clonotypes and omits some of them. The sample consists of 300,000 to 400,000 clones, roughly 89% of them appearing once. The treatment denotes: some 19 received Ad26.COV2.S at low or high dose, single or two shots; five or six received placebo; per-sample allocation not given. On day 63 after the first injection, vaccine and placebo recipients gave samples. The material was peripheral blood, obtained in a trial of Ad26.COV2.S vaccine versus placebo. The receptors were sampled from a person aged 18-65 years who received the Ad26.COV2.S COVID-19 vaccine or a placebo.

The chain joins TRBV30 to TRBJ2-2, with D tentatively TRBD2 (5 bases). The CDR3 covers 14 residues. Trimming took off 4 bases at V and 5 bases at J, with 14 bases between the two ends. Looked up from germline, CDR1 is GTSNPN and CDR2 is SVGIG (reference sequence). The CDR3 region is CAWNSDTSTGELFF. The CDR3 DNA reads TGTGCCTGGAATAGCGACACCTCAACCGGGGAGCTGTTTTTT.

The genes are TRBV14 and TRBJ1-3, with D maybe TRBD1 (5 bases). Trimming pared 0 bases from V and 0 bases from J, leaving 9 bases between. The CDR3 has 16 amino acids. CDR1 is SGHDN and CDR2 is FVKESK in the germline V gene. CDR3 nucleotide sequence: TGTGCCAGCAGCCAAGATGGGGGGAGCTCTGGAAACACCATATATTTT. Residues: CASSQDGGSSGNTIYF. The whole variable domain, remainder taken from reference TRBV14 and TRBJ1-3, is EAGVTQFPSHSVIEKGQTVTLRCDPISGHDNLYWYRRVMGKEIKFLLHFVKESKQDESGMPNNRFLAERTGGTYSTLKVQPAELEDSGVYFCASSQDGGSSGNTIYFGEGSWLTVV.

The chain is built from TRBV28 and TRBJ2-7; a possible D gene is TRBD2 (5 bases). The CDR3 runs 16 residues. Germline V lookup: CDR1 MDHEN, CDR2 SYDVKM. V was shortened by 3 bases and J by 0 bases, with 15 bases between the two germline ends. The DNA of the CDR3 is TGTGCCAGCAGTTTTGACTACACAGAAAGCTCCTACGAGCAGTACTTC. Translation: CASSFDYTESSYEQYF.

J is TRBJ1-3 and V is TRBV9; D gene ambiguous. Germline loops: CDR1 SGDLS, CDR2 YYNGEE. The CDR3 length is 14 residues. V was clipped by 2 bases and J by 0 bases, with 6 bases between them. The DNA of the CDR3 is TGTGCCAGCAGCGTTAGAAGCTCTGGAAACACCATATATTTT. It is translated as CASSVRSSGNTIYF.

This chain links TRBV28 with TRBJ1-3; TRBD1 matches 7 bases. CDR1 and CDR2 from the germline V gene are MDHEN and SYDVKM. V shed 2 bases, J shed 0 bases, and the junction held 4 bases outside the gene matches. This CDR3 is built from 16 residues. For the CDR3, the DNA is TGTGCCAGCAGTTTAGAGACAGGGTACTCTGGAAACACCATATATTTT. Translated, it gives CASSLETGYSGNTIYF.